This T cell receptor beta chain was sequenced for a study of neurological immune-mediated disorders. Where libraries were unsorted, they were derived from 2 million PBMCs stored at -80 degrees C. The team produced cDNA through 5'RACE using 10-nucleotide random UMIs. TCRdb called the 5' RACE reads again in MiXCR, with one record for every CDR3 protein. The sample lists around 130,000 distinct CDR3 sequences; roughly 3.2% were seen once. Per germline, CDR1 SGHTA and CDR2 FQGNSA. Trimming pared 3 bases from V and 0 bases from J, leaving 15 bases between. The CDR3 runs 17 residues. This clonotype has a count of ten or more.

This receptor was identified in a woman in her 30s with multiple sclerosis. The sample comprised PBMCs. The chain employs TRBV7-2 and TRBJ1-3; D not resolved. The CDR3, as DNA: TGTGCCAGCAGCTTTCCCCTCGACGGAGGCTCTGGAAACACCATATATTTT. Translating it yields CASSFPLDGGSGNTIYF.